This entry lists 5 T cell receptor beta chains sequenced from one sample in a study of T cell responses to AZD1222 COVID-19 vaccine. Sequencing was performed with immunoSEQ multiplex PCR; in TCRdb, only in-frame clones are kept and a portion is missing. The sample has tens of thousands of clones; roughly 87% are singletons. The material was peripheral blood, obtained 28 days after the second AZD1222 dose. The receptors were sampled from an adult who received the AZD1222 COVID-19 vaccine.

This chain connects TRBV19 to TRBJ1-1, with D possibly TRBD1 on 5 matching bases. Germline CDR1 and CDR2: LNHDA and SQIVND (reference sequence). The CDR3 consists of 13 residues. The V end was cut by 2 bases, the J end by 3 bases, with 7 bases between. CDR3 sequence (DNA): TGTGCCAGTAGTATAAGGGACTACACTGAAGCTTTCTTT. Its translation: CASSIRDYTEAFF. Supplemented by reference TRBV19 and TRBJ1-1, the full variable domain reads DGGITQSPKYLFRKEGQNVTLSCEQNLNHDAMYWYRQDPGQGLRLIYYSQIVNDFQKGDIAEGYSVSREKKESFPLTVTSAQKNPTAFYLCASSIRDYTEAFFGQGTRLTVV.

This clone has more than one count but fewer than ten. V usage is TRBV5-5 and J usage is TRBJ1-6, with 11 bases aligning to TRBD1. CDR3 length: 16 amino acids. The J segment lost 9 bases and the V segment lost 0 bases, leaving 5 bases of the junction unmatched. Germline V CDR1 and CDR2: SGHKS, YYEKEE (reference sequence). The CDR3 DNA follows: TGTGCCAGCAGCTTGGAAGGACAGGGGGCGGCTTCACCCCTCCACTTT. Translation: CASSLEGQGAASPLHF. The full variable domain, completed using reference TRBV5-5 and TRBJ1-6, is DAGVTQSPTHLIKTRGQQVTLRCSPISGHKSVSWYQQVLGQGPQFIFQYYEKEERGRGNFPDRFSARQFPNYSSELNVNALLLGDSALYLCASSLEGQGAASPLHFGNGTRLTVT.

The chain uses TRBV3-1 (or the pseudogene TRBV3-2) and TRBJ1-1, with D possibly being TRBD1 (5 bases). The CDR3 is 15 residues long. Germline loops: CDR1 LGHDT, CDR2 YNNKEL (reference sequence). V was clipped by 0 bases and J by 4 bases, with 12 bases between them. The DNA for the CDR3 is TGTGCCAGCAGCCAAGAGGGGGGACGTTCCACTGAAGCTTTCTTT. Amino acids: CASSQEGGRSTEAFF.

The CDR3 region has the DNA TGCGCCAGCAGCCAAGAGGGCCAAATCGCTTACGAGCAGTACTTC. Encoded protein: CASSQEGQIAYEQYF. The chain carries TRBV4-1 and TRBJ2-7; D unresolved. The CDR3 extends over 15 amino acids. Germline V gives CDR1 MGHRA, CDR2 YSYEKL. Trimming pared 0 bases from V and 4 bases from J, leaving 13 bases between.

This clone was recorded only once. The chain employs TRBV19 and TRBJ1-5; D is ambiguous. Trimming removed 7 bases from V and 5 bases from J, with 9 bases in between. This CDR3 comprises 12 residues. Germline-derived CDR1 and CDR2 are LNHDA and SQIVND (reference sequence). As DNA, the CDR3 is TGTGCCAGTACGGCGGCGGATCAGCCCCAGCATTTT. Translating it yields CASTAADQPQHF.